Listed here are 19 T cell receptor beta chains from one sample, sequenced in a study of a mutant IDH1 vaccine in newly diagnosed glioma. As to time point: week 47, end of study. A single vaccine dose contained 300 ug of mutant IDH1 20-mer peptide, and topical imiquimod was used with it. The repertoire was sequenced with immunoSEQ multiplex PCR; TCRdb's copy has only in-frame clones and lacks some. The sample consists of about 90,000 clones, roughly nine tenths of them appearing once. These receptors' antigens are unknown. The sample here was PBMCs, taken from a glioma patient whose treatment included an IDH1 peptide vaccine. Source of these receptors: a woman in her forties or fifties with glioma.

Here the CDR3 reads CASSIRDSPYNEQFF. As DNA, the CDR3 is TGTGCCAGCAGCATCCGGGACTCCCCATACAATGAGCAGTTCTTC. The chain uses TRBV7-2 and TRBJ2-1; D might be TRBD2 (6 bases). The CDR3 covers 15 residues. From germline, CDR1 is SGHTA and CDR2 FQGNSA. V lost 5 bases, J lost 4 bases, and 15 bases lay in between.

The chain carries TRBV2 and TRBJ1-2; 10 bases align to TRBD1. There are 14 residues in the CDR3. Germline V gene data show CDR1 as SNHLY and CDR2 as FYNNEI. The junction had 7 bases not matched to a gene; V was cut back by 7 bases and J by 5 bases. CDR3 loop: CASTADRGLYGYTF. For the CDR3, the DNA is TGTGCCAGCACCGCTGACAGGGGGCTATATGGCTACACCTTC.

The gene calls are TRBV5-1 and TRBJ2-3; 11 bases are shared with TRBD1. Germline trimming cut 1 base from V and 0 bases from J; bases unmatched to any gene: 10. Germline CDR1 reads SGHRS; CDR2 reads YFSETQ. The CDR3 runs to 19 residues. As DNA, the CDR3 is TGCGCCAGCAGCTTGCCCCCGGGACAGGGGGACCCTAGCACAGATACGCAGTATTTT. It yields the protein CASSLPPGQGDPSTDTQYF. Using reference TRBV5-1 and TRBJ2-3 for the parts outside the CDR3, the full variable domain is KAGVTQTPRYLIKTRGQQVTLSCSPISGHRSVSWYQQTPGQGLQFLFEYFSETQRNKGNFPGRFSGRQFSNSRSEMNVSTLELGDSALYLCASSLPPGQGDPSTDTQYFGPGTRLTVL.

The chain recombines TRBV29-1 with TRBJ2-5; no clear D gene. Germline V lookup: CDR1 SQVTM, CDR2 ANQGSEA. Between the trimmed V and J ends, which lost 7 bases and 4 bases, there was a span of 19 bases. CDR3 length equals 14 residues. The CDR3 region is CSADVEMGIETQYF. The DNA of the CDR3 is TGCAGCGCCGATGTTGAAATGGGAATAGAGACCCAGTACTTC.

There are a few counts of this clone. The gene calls are TRBV7-9 and TRBJ2-5; TRBD2 matches 7 bases. CDR1 and CDR2 (germline): SEHNR, FQNEAQ (reference sequence). This CDR3 is built from 16 residues. The junction had 13 bases not matched to a gene; V was cut back by 5 bases and J by 4 bases. The CDR3 nucleotides are TGTGCCAGCAGCCAGCGCCCTAGCGGAACGATAGAGACCCAGTACTTC. This codes for CASSQRPSGTIETQYF.

The V gene is TRBV4-1, the J gene TRBJ2-7; no reliable D call. The CDR3 extends over 13 amino acids. Germline V lookup: CDR1 MGHRA, CDR2 YSYEKL. V gave up 1 base and J gave up 3 bases, with 7 bases separating them. The CDR3: CASSQGSVYEQYF. The CDR3 DNA follows: TGCGCCAGCAGCCAAGGCTCGGTCTACGAGCAGTACTTC.

This chain connects TRBV10-3 to TRBJ2-2; D gene ambiguous. Germline CDR1 reads ENHRY; CDR2 reads SYGVKD. V lost 0 bases to trimming and J lost 1 base, with 0 bases between them. The CDR3 spans 13 residues. The CDR3 bases are TGTGCCATCAGTGAGTCGAACACCGGGGAGCTGTTTTTT. Its protein is CAISESNTGELFF.

V gene TRBV10-2 combines with J gene TRBJ2-1; TRBD1 is a possible D gene (5 bases). Trimming took 2 bases from V and 6 from J, leaving 5 bases between them. The CDR3 contains 12 residues. Germline V lookup: CDR1 WSHSY, CDR2 SAAADI. The CDR3 reads CASSERGNEQFF. In DNA, the CDR3 is TGCGCCAGCAGTGAGAGGGGCAATGAGCAGTTCTTC.

This chain connects TRBV30 to TRBJ2-3, with D unclear. The germline CDR1 and CDR2 sequences are GTSNPN and SVGIG (reference sequence). The CDR3 loop spans 11 amino acids. Trimming took 4 bases from V and 5 from J, leaving 7 bases between them. For the CDR3, the DNA is TGTGCCTGGATCCCGTTAGATACGCAGTATTTT. Protein: CAWIPLDTQYF.

This rearrangement joins TRBV4-1 to TRBJ2-5, with D possibly matching TRBD2 (5 bases). The DNA end lines up better with TRBJ2-7; the J call may be wrong. The germline gives CDR1 MGHRA, CDR2 YSYEKL. This CDR3 region has 15 residues. In DNA form, the CDR3 reads TGCGCCAGCAGCCAAGATCCTAGCAGCGGCTACGAGCAGTACTTC. It yields the protein CASSQDPSSGYEQYF.

The chain couples TRBV18 to TRBJ2-2; 10 positions agree with TRBD2. V shed 8 bases and J 8 bases; nucleotides not matched to a gene: 11. Germline lookup yields CDR1 KGHSH and CDR2 LQKENI. The CDR3 covers 15 residues. The CDR3 here is CASQMASGRAGELFF. CDR3 DNA: TGTGCCAGCCAAATGGCTAGCGGGAGAGCGGGGGAGCTGTTTTTT.

V and J are TRBV4-1 and TRBJ2-1; D is perhaps TRBD2 (5 bases). CDR3 length equals 15 residues. With 1 base removed from V and 4 bases from J, the gap between germline ends came to 11 bases. CDR1 and CDR2 (germline): MGHRA, YSYEKL. The CDR3 reads CASSQGYGIYNEQFF. CDR3 in DNA: TGCGCCAGCAGCCAAGGCTACGGGATTTACAATGAGCAGTTCTTC.

This clone was detected once. The rearrangement joins TRBV2 to TRBJ1-1, with D perhaps TRBD1 (6 bases). The CDR3 extends over 14 amino acids. Per germline, CDR1 SNHLY and CDR2 FYNNEI. Trimming shortened V by 7 bases and J by 4 bases, and 16 bases separated the two germline ends. CDR3 protein: CASTLQGSSTEAFF. The CDR3 nucleotides are TGTGCCAGCACCCTACAGGGTAGTAGCACTGAAGCTTTCTTT.

The chain couples TRBV7-3 to TRBJ1-3; no clear D gene. Trimming stripped 6 bases from V and 4 bases from J, with 10 bases between. CDR1 and CDR2 (germline): SGHTA, FQGTGA. The CDR3 covers 13 residues. The CDR3 DNA reads as TGTGCCAGCAGACCCCCACAGGGAAACACCATATATTTT. It yields the protein CASRPPQGNTIYF.

The rearrangement links TRBV4-1 to TRBJ2-7; 8 positions agree with TRBD2. The ends lost 2 bases at V and 2 bases at J; junction bases unmatched: 8. This CDR3 has 16 amino acids. CDR1 and CDR2 from the germline V gene are MGHRA and YSYEKL. DNA of the CDR3: TGCGCCAGCAGCCAAAGGTTTACTAGCGGAACCTACGAGCAGTACTTC. It codes for CASSQRFTSGTYEQYF.

The chain recombines TRBV30 with TRBJ2-3, with 10 bases fitting TRBD2. The V segment lost 5 bases and the J segment 5 bases; nucleotides outside the gene matches: 13. This CDR3 is 16 amino acids long. Germline CDR1 and CDR2: GTSNPN and SVGIG (reference sequence). CDR3 nucleotide sequence: TGTGCCTGGGCGGGGGGGCGAGCGGGAGGGCGAGATACGCAGTATTTT. Its protein is CAWAGGRAGGRDTQYF.

This chain joins TRBV9 and TRBJ1-1, with D possibly being TRBD1 (5 bases). Between the trimmed V and J ends, which lost 4 bases and 1 base, there was a span of 8 bases. The CDR3 runs 13 residues. Germline assignment: CDR1 SGDLS and CDR2 YYNGEE. CDR3 nucleotides: TGTGCCAGCAGCTCGGACAAGAACACTGAAGCTTTCTTT. This gives the protein CASSSDKNTEAFF.

The chain uses TRBV15 and TRBJ2-7, with D maybe TRBD2 (7 bases). This CDR3 is built from 15 residues. V was shortened by 0 bases and J by 6 bases, with 15 bases between the two germline ends. Germline V lookup: CDR1 LNHNV, CDR2 YYDKDF (reference sequence). The CDR3 sequence: CATSRDGQGRAEQYF. In DNA form, the CDR3 reads TGTGCCACCAGCAGAGATGGTCAGGGGAGGGCCGAGCAGTACTTC.

The V and J genes are TRBV6-1 and TRBJ2-5; 7 bases agree with TRBD2. The DNA end is a closer match to TRBJ2-7, so the J assignment may be wrong. The germline V gene encodes CDR1 MNHNS and CDR2 SASEGT. There are 15 residues in the CDR3. The CDR3 protein is CASTTGGGEKYEQYF. The DNA for the CDR3 is TGTGCCAGCACGACCGGGGGAGGGGAGAAATACGAGCAGTACTTC.